A selection of T cell receptor beta chains follows, all from one sample in a study of blood T cell repertoires in COVID-19. Data came from immunoSEQ multiplex PCR; TCRdb stores just in-frame clones and leaves some out. The repertoire holds approximately 320,000 clones, with under 90% as singletons. Sequences were obtained from peripheral blood. The source is a woman aged 30 to 39 with COVID-19, enrolled during active disease. Each CDR3 is given with its conserved first and last residue. Fields, in order: D gene, J gene, V gene, CDR3 protein, CDR3 DNA. A D gene is named only where the DNA matches it firmly.

NA	TRBJ2-3	TRBV20-1	CSASQWADTQYF	TGCAGTGCTAGTCAATGGGCGGATACGCAGTATTTT
TRBD1	TRBJ1-2	TRBV5-6	CASSTEDRAYTF	TGTGCCAGCAGCACGGAGGACAGGGCCTACACCTTC
TRBD1	TRBJ1-1	TRBV28	CASRGQGVPQAFF	TGTGCCAGCAGAGGACAGGGGGTCCCTCAGGCTTTCTTT
TRBD2	TRBJ2-3	TRBV7-6	CASSRSLAGGVDTQYF	TGTGCCAGCAGCAGATCGCTAGCGGGGGGGGTAGATACGCAGTATTTT
TRBD2	TRBJ2-3	TRBV2	CASSDPSGGATTDTQYF	TGTGCCAGCAGTGACCCATCCGGGGGGGCCACCACAGATACGCAGTATTTT
NA	TRBJ2-5	TRBV5-5	CASSLKSPLQGGYQETQYF	TGTGCCAGCAGCTTGAAGTCCCCATTACAGGGAGGGTACCAAGAGACCCAGTACTTC
TRBD1	TRBJ1-4	TRBV5-4	CASSLRGQGPGLLFF	TGTGCCAGCAGCTTGAGGGGACAGGGGCCTGGTCTGCTGTTTTTT
NA	TRBJ2-2	TRBV9	CASSLQEGGRTGELFF	TGTGCCAGCAGCCTGCAGGAGGGAGGAAGAACCGGGGAGCTGTTTTTT
TRBD1	TRBJ1-1	TRBV5-1	CASSLWTGTANTEAFF	TGCGCCAGCAGCTTGTGGACCGGGACAGCGAACACTGAAGCTTTCTTT
TRBD1	TRBJ2-1	TRBV24-1	CATSDLDFPGQGPNEQFF	TGTGCCACCAGTGATTTGGACTTTCCGGGACAGGGGCCCAATGAGCAGTTCTTC